These 7 T cell receptor beta chains came from one sample sequenced in a study of T cell repertoires in cytomegalovirus infection. Via MiXCR, TCRdb re-called the reads, giving one row per CDR3 protein. The repertoire holds roughly 500,000 distinct CDR3 sequences, with over 9% as singletons. The sample taken for sequencing was PBMCs. Every receptor here comes from a human donor in good health (CMV status not recorded). Some clones in this sample may be carry-over from other donors' samples.

The chain combines TRBV20-1 with TRBJ2-3, with a tentative D call TRBD2 (6 bases). CDR3 length equals 13 residues. The germline V gene has CDR1 DFQATT and CDR2 SNEGSKA (reference sequence). V was pared by 5 bases and J by 5 bases, with 14 bases between. CDR3 amino acids: CSASGLRGDTQYF. CDR3 DNA sequence: TGCAGTGCTTCGGGACTCCGCGGAGATACGCAGTATTTT.

This clonotype was detected only a few times. The rearrangement links TRBV7-9 to TRBJ1-3; D call uncertain. Trimming cost V 1 base and J 8 bases, with 12 bases left between them. The germline CDR1 and CDR2 sequences are SEHNR and FQNEAQ (reference sequence). CDR3 size: 14 residues. The CDR3 nucleotides are TGTGCCAGCAGCTTAGATTTTAGAGTTCACACCATATATTTT. Residues: CASSLDFRVHTIYF.

V and J are TRBV5-1 and TRBJ1-1, with 7 positions matching TRBD1. The length of the CDR3 is 15 residues. The germline V gene has CDR1 SGHRS and CDR2 YFSETQ. With V trimmed by 4 bases and J by 1 base, 7 bases remained unmatched. CDR3 protein: CASSTTGQPNTEAFF. CDR3 coding DNA: TGCGCCAGCAGCACTACGGGACAGCCGAACACTGAAGCTTTCTTT.

This chain connects TRBV29-1 to TRBJ2-2, with a possible D match to TRBD1 (5 bases). Trimming removed 5 bases from V and 5 bases from J, with 9 bases in between. The CDR3 contains 12 residues. Per the germline V gene, CDR1 is SQVTM and CDR2 is ANQGSEA. The CDR3 nucleotides are TGCAGCGTTTCTAGGGGAACCGGGGAGCTGTTTTTT. Residues: CSVSRGTGELFF.

This clonotype appeared many times. The chain employs TRBV18 and TRBJ2-7; 11 nucleotides match TRBD2. V was pared by 8 bases and J by 3 bases, with 9 bases of the junction left unmatched. The length of the CDR3 is 15 residues. Germline V lookup: CDR1 KGHSH, CDR2 LQKENI. This CDR3 reads CASSLGLAGGYEQYF. The CDR3 nucleotides are TGTGCCAGCAGCTTAGGGCTAGCGGGAGGCTACGAGCAGTACTTC. Looking up the rest from reference TRBV18 and TRBJ2-7 gives the full variable domain: NAGVMQNPRHLVRRRGQEARLRCSPMKGHSHVYWYRQLPEEGLKFMVYLQKENIIDESGMPKERFSAEFPKEGPSILRIQQVVRGDSAAYFCASSLGLAGGYEQYFGPGTRLTVT.

This sequence joins TRBV5-4 and TRBJ2-1; 7 bases are shared with TRBD2. Germline V gives CDR1 SGHNT, CDR2 YYREEE (reference sequence). This CDR3 spans 17 amino acids. J was trimmed by 2 bases and V by 2 bases; bases with no gene match: 10. CDR3 residues: CASSFGGGGTPYNEQFF. In nucleotides, the CDR3 is TGTGCCAGCAGCTTTGGGGGGGGAGGAACCCCCTACAATGAGCAGTTCTTC.

The table lists this clonotype with many counts. The rearrangement joins TRBV5-1 to TRBJ2-5; D not resolved. This CDR3 is 14 amino acids long. Trimming left V 3 bases short and J 1 base short, with 10 bases between. Germline assignment: CDR1 SGHRS and CDR2 YFSETQ. CDR3 sequence (DNA): TGCGCCAGCAGCTCCGACGGCTTCCAAGAGACCCAGTACTTC. It encodes CASSSDGFQETQYF.